This TCR beta chain is from a study of T cells in tuberculosis. Study in general: PBMC were archived before or within 7 days of starting treatment. Study outcomes and limitations: Active tuberculosis patients had shorter CDR3-alpha; the beta difference was nonsignificant. Cases with active tuberculosis were adults, while controls were adolescents.

The germline gives CDR1 SQVTM, CDR2 ANQGSEA. The V and J ends lost 3 bases and 6 bases, in that order; junction bases with no gene match: 8. CDR3 length equals 14 residues. About this clone itself: Antigen unknown.

Documented time point: new active TB diagnosis, blood taken before or within 7 days of starting treatment. On average around 95,000 T cells per donor were immunosequenced. The assay was immunoSEQ multiplex PCR, and TCRdb's table has in-frame clones only and misses some. Of 25,000 to 35,000 clones in the sample, roughly 94% are singletons; the top ten hold about 7.7%. The material was PBMCs, obtained at tuberculosis diagnosis. This TCR derives from an adult with tuberculosis. Some clones in this sample may be carry-over from other donors' samples. V gene TRBV29-1 combines with J gene TRBJ2-7; 10 positions agree with TRBD1. The DNA for the CDR3 is TGCAGCGTTGACGGTTATAGGGACAGGGGCGAGCAGTACTTC. Translated, it gives CSVDGYRDRGEQYF.